The T cell receptor beta chain described here comes from a study of memory CD4+ T cells and cytomegalovirus serostatus. Study overall: Of the healthy Belgian adults, 8 to 10 were CMV seropositive and 20 to 30 seronegative.

Assay used: immunoSEQ multiplex PCR; TCRdb lists only in-frame clones, some missing. The sample lists about 42,000 clones, over 70% occurring once. Single viable CD3+CD4+CD8-CD45RO+ cells were sorted as the memory CD4+ T cells. Serostatus was set by detecting CMV pp150, pp28, p38, p52 IgG. The study's findings and limits: About 40% of the roughly 160 known CMV-associated TCRbeta sequences appeared in CD4+ memory.

A word on this clone: The target antigen is unknown.

The V and J ends lost 1 base and 5 bases respectively, with 12 bases between them. The CDR3 sequence is 15 residues long. Per germline, CDR1 SGHNT and CDR2 YENEEA. This chain links TRBV11-3 with TRBJ2-1; TRBD2 might be the D (6 bases). This TCR was recovered from an adult in good health and CMV-seronegative. The sequenced sample consisted of memory CD4+ T cells from blood. CDR3: CASSLGTKSHNEQFF. The CDR3 DNA reads as TGTGCCAGCAGCTTAGGGACTAAGAGTCACAATGAGCAGTTCTTC.